This is a list of T cell receptor beta chains from one sample in a study of cytomegalovirus exposure and HLA in healthy donors. TCRdb's table, derived via immunoSEQ multiplex PCR, lists solely in-frame clones and lacks some. This table holds over 150,000 clones, about 80% found once. The sequencing sample was made of PBMCs. These receptors were taken from a woman aged 25 to 39 in good health and CMV-seropositive. Both conserved end residues are trimmed from each CDR3.

J: TRBJ1-4
V: TRBV7-3
CDR3: ASSPGGPGGEKLF

J: TRBJ1-4
V: TRBV27
CDR3: ASGRQGINEKLF

J: TRBJ2-7
V: TRBV2
CDR3: ASLRDEQY

J: TRBJ2-5
V: TRBV5-1
CDR3: ASSPDREETQY

J: TRBJ2-5
V: TRBV7-2
CDR3: ASSSGTRETQY

J: TRBJ1-5
V: TRBV5-6
CDR3: ASSLGRGWGNQPQH

J: TRBJ1-1
V: TRBV18
CDR3: ASSPRAGQGNTEAF

J: TRBJ2-1
V: TRBV11-2
CDR3: ASSLGAGSYNEQF

J: TRBJ2-1
V: TRBV7-2
CDR3: ASSLASAGVAYNEQF

J: TRBJ2-7
V: TRBV7-2
CDR3: ASSLEATRGTDSYEQY

J: TRBJ2-2
V: TRBV7-2
CDR3: ASTRGGGTRVTGELF

J: TRBJ1-2
V: TRBV10-3
CDR3: AISGSTGDYGYT

J: TRBJ1-1
V: TRBV6-6
CDR3: ASSPRVAQNTEAF

J: TRBJ2-3
V: TRBV4-1
CDR3: ASSPTSGLAGPLSTDTQY

J: TRBJ2-1
V: TRBV5-1
CDR3: ASSFTDGGQF

J: TRBJ2-3
V: TRBV6-4
CDR3: ASSDSPAGGDTQY

J: TRBJ1-3
V: TRBV28
CDR3: ASSSLTGAGNTIY

J: TRBJ2-7
V: TRBV21-1
CDR3: ATPREGTYEQY

J: TRBJ2-7
V: TRBV7-6
CDR3: ASSLAGLAGGPTYEQY

J: TRBJ2-1
V: TRBV27
CDR3: ASRTANIAGEQF

J: TRBJ2-1
V: TRBV30
CDR3: AWSGVNEQF

J: TRBJ1-2
V: TRBV28
CDR3: ASSSPGDYGYT

J: TRBJ1-5
V: TRBV4-1
CDR3: ASGGAGYSNQPQH

J: TRBJ2-7
V: TRBV28
CDR3: ASSPERSAGRYEQY

J: TRBJ2-7
V: TRBV30
CDR3: AWRRGASFEQY

J: TRBJ2-1
V: TRBV6-1
CDR3: ASTLTAPNEQF

J: TRBJ2-1
V: TRBV9
CDR3: ASSVGRSSYNEQF

J: TRBJ2-7
V: TRBV28
CDR3: ASIRDTTSYEQY

J: TRBJ2-1
V: TRBV28
CDR3: ASSSQPRQGEQF

J: TRBJ2-3
V: TRBV7-8
CDR3: ASSPKRQGMDTDTQY

J: TRBJ2-1
V: TRBV6-5
CDR3: ASSSDDRAYNEQF

J: TRBJ2-5
V: TRBV7-7
CDR3: ASSLISGSLQETQY

J: TRBJ2-5
V: TRBV29-1
CDR3: SVRGLAGFGETQY

J: TRBJ1-2
V: TRBV7-2
CDR3: ASSLTGGPYGYT

J: TRBJ2-7
V: TRBV2
CDR3: ASSEDRAPSYEQY

J: TRBJ2-5
V: TRBV10-3
CDR3: AIGGTGQETQY

J: TRBJ2-7
V: TRBV11-2
CDR3: ASSLTGLAVYEQY

J: TRBJ2-3
V: TRBV7-9
CDR3: ASSAGTSTSTDTQY

J: TRBJ2-4
V: TRBV14
CDR3: ASSPLEQGGNIQY

J: TRBJ1-4
V: TRBV5-1
CDR3: ASSLTPTNEKLF